This T cell receptor beta chain was sequenced for a study of cytomegalovirus exposure and HLA in healthy donors. The study, taken as a whole, reports: Among the most significant clusters, several appeared linked to common viral pathogens in a later analysis.

The V and J ends lost 5 bases and 1 base, in that order; junction bases with no gene match: 11. This CDR3 is built from 17 residues. Germline V gene data show CDR1 as SGHTA and CDR2 as FQGNSA. With respect to this clone: Its antigen is unknown.

PCR involved 60 Vbeta and 13 Jbeta primers. Clones were read by immunoSEQ multiplex PCR, and TCRdb kept only the in-frame ones, dropping some. The top ten clones hold roughly 0.7% of a sample with roughly 200,000 clones, approximately 80% of them seen once. The V and J genes are TRBV7-2 and TRBJ1-5; 7 nucleotides match TRBD1. Sequencing was carried out using PBMCs. This sequence was found in a boy aged 2 to 10 in good health and CMV-seronegative. CDR3 bases: TGTGCCAGCAGCCCGCGGGACAGCCAATGGAGCAATCAGCCCCAGCATTTT. This translates into CASSPRDSQWSNQPQHF.